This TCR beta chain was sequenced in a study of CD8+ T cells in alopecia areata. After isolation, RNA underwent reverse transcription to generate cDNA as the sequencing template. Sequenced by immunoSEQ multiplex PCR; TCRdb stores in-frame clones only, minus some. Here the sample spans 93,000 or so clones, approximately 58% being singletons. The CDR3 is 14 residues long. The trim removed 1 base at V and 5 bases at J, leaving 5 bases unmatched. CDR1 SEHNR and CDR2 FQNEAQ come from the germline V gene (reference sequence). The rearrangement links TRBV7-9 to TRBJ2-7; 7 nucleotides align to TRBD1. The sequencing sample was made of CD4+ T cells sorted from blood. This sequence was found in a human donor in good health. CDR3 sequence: CASSLGQGGNEQYF. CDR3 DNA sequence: TGTGCCAGCAGCTTAGGACAGGGTGGAAACGAGCAGTACTTC.